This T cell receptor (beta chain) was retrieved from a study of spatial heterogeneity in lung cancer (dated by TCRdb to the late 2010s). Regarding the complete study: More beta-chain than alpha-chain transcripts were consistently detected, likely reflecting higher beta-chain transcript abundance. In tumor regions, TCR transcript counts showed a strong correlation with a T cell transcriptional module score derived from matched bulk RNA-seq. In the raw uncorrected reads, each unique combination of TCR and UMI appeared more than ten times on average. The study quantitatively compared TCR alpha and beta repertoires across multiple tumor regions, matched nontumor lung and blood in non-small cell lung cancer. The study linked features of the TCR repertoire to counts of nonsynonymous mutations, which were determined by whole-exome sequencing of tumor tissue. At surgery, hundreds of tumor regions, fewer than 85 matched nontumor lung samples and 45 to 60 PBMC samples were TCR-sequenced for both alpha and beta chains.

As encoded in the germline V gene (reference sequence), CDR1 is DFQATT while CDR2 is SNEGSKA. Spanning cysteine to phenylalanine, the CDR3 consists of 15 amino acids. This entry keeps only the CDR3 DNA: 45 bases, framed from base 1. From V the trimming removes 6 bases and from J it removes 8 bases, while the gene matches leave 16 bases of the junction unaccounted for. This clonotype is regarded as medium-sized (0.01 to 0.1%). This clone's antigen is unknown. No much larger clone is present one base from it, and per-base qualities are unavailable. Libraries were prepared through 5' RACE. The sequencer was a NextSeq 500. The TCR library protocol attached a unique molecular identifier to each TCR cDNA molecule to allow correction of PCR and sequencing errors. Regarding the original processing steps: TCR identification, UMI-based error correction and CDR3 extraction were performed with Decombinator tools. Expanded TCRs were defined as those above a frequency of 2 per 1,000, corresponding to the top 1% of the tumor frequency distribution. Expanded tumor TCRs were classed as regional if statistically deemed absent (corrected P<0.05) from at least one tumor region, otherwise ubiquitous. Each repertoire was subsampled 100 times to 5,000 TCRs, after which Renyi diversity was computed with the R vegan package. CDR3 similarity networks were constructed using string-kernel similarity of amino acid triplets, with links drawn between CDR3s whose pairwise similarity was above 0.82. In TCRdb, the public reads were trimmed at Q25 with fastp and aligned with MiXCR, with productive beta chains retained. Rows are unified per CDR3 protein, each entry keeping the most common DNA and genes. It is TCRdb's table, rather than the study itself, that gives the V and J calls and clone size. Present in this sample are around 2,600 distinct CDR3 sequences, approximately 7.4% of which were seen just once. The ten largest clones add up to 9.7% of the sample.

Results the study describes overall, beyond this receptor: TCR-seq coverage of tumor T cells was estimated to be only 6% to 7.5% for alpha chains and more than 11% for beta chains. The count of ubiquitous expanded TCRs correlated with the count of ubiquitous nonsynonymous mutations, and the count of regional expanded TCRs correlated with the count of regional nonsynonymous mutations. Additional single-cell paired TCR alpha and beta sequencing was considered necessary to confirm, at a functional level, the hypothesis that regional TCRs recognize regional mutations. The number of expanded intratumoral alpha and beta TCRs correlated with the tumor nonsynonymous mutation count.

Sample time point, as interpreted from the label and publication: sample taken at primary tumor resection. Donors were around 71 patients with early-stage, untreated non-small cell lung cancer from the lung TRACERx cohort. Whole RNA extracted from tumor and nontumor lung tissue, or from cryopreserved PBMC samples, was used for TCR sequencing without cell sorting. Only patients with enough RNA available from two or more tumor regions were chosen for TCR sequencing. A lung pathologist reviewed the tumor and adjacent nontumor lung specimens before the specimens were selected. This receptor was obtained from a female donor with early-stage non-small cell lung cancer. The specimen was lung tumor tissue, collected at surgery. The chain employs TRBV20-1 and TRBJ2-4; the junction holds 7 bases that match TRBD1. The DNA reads TGCAGTGCCCGGGACAGCATGAGGAAGGTAGACATTCAGTACTTC. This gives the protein CSARDSMRKVDIQYF.